This is a list of T cell receptor beta chains from one sample in a study of CD8+CD57+ T cells in acquired aplastic anemia. From the reads, TCRdb called clonotypes with MiXCR, one entry per CDR3 protein. This table has 100,000 to 120,000 distinct CDR3 sequences, 50% to 65% appearing once. The sample taken for sequencing was sorted CD4+, CD8+, or CD8+CD57+ T cells (not recorded which) from PBMCs. These TCRs come from a human donor in good health, serving as a control. The CDR3 runs from the conserved cysteine through the conserved F or W. D genes are given only for firm matches. Size is omitted from some rows. Given values are once, few, many or a class for expanded clones.

J: TRBJ2-1
V: TRBV29-1
size: NA
D: TRBD2
DNA: TGCAGCGTGGTACTAGCGGGGGATGCCGAGTTCTTC
CDR3: CSVVLAGDAEFF

J: TRBJ2-1
V: TRBV27
size: NA
D: NA
DNA: TGTGCCAGCAGTTTATCGCTCTCCTACAATGAGCAGTTCTTC
CDR3: CASSLSLSYNEQFF

J: TRBJ2-1
V: TRBV5-1
size: NA
D: NA
DNA: TGCGCCAGCAGCTTGGAGGGGGGATCCGCAATCTACAATGAGCAGTTCTTC
CDR3: CASSLEGGSAIYNEQFF

J: TRBJ1-1
V: TRBV27
size: NA
D: NA
DNA: TGTGCCAGCAGGACGTTGGGGGGCACAAGTAGAGCTTTCTTT
CDR3: CASRTLGGTSRAFF

J: TRBJ2-3
V: TRBV11-1
size: few
D: TRBD1
DNA: TGTGCCAGCTTCTGGGGGACAGAAGGCACAGATACGCAGTATTTT
CDR3: CASFWGTEGTDTQYF

J: TRBJ2-7
V: TRBV2
size: NA
D: NA
DNA: TGTGCCAGCAGTGAAGTGTCAGGCTTCTACGAGCAGTACTTC
CDR3: CASSEVSGFYEQYF

J: TRBJ2-4
V: TRBV15
size: NA
D: TRBD1
DNA: TGTGCCACCAGCGAGGACAGGGGATACATTCAGTACTTC
CDR3: CATSEDRGYIQYF

J: TRBJ1-2
V: TRBV6-4
size: many
D: NA
DNA: TGTGCCAGCAGTGACTTCGGGTTTTACACCTTC
CDR3: CASSDFGFYTF

J: TRBJ2-5
V: TRBV9
size: many
D: NA
DNA: TGTGCCAGCAGCGGCCAAGCACCCCGGGGGCTTCAAGAGACCCAGTACTTC
CDR3: CASSGQAPRGLQETQYF

J: TRBJ2-6
V: TRBV15
size: once
D: NA
DNA: TGTGCCACCAGCAGCGGCCGGGACTCTGGGGCCAACGTCCTGACTTTC
CDR3: CATSSGRDSGANVLTF

J: TRBJ1-1
V: TRBV9
size: NA
D: TRBD1
DNA: TGTGCCAGCAGCTTTCGGGACAGGGCCTCGGAGACTGAAGCTTTCTTT
CDR3: CASSFRDRASETEAFF

J: TRBJ2-1
V: TRBV25-1
size: medium-sized
D: NA
DNA: TGTGCCAGCAGTGATGTTAGGACTGGAGGTAGTGAGCAGTTCTTC
CDR3: CASSDVRTGGSEQFF

J: TRBJ1-6
V: TRBV20-1
size: NA
D: TRBD1
DNA: TGCAGTGCTAGGCTAGGAGGGGGCGATTCACCCCTCCACTTT
CDR3: CSARLGGGDSPLHF

J: TRBJ2-7
V: TRBV7-8
size: few
D: TRBD2
DNA: TGTGCCAGCAGCTTAGGGACTAGCGGGGGGTACGGGGCCTACGAGCAGTACTTC
CDR3: CASSLGTSGGYGAYEQYF

J: TRBJ1-5
V: TRBV5-8
size: many
D: TRBD1
DNA: TGTGCCAGCAGTGACAGGGGGAGGAATCAGCCCCAGCATTTT
CDR3: CASSDRGRNQPQHF

J: TRBJ2-4
V: TRBV9
size: many
D: NA
DNA: TGTGCCAGCAGCGTAGAGCCGGATCGAGGGAACATTCAGTACTTC
CDR3: CASSVEPDRGNIQYF

J: TRBJ2-7
V: TRBV6-1
size: many
D: NA
DNA: TGTGCCAGCAGTACCGCCGGCGAGCAGTACTTC
CDR3: CASSTAGEQYF

J: TRBJ2-7
V: TRBV5-4
size: many
D: TRBD1
DNA: TGTGCCAGCAGCTTGTCTCGCGGACAGGCCTACGAGCAGTACTTC
CDR3: CASSLSRGQAYEQYF

J: TRBJ1-1
V: TRBV9
size: few
D: TRBD1
DNA: TGTGCCAGCAGCGAGCCGGGACAGGGGGTTACTGAAGCTTTCTTT
CDR3: CASSEPGQGVTEAFF

J: TRBJ2-3
V: TRBV27
size: NA
D: NA
DNA: TGTGCCAGCAGTTTATCGAGTAGCTGGGGCACAGATACGCAGTATTTT
CDR3: CASSLSSSWGTDTQYF

J: TRBJ1-5
V: TRBV2
size: NA
D: TRBD1
DNA: TGTGCCAGCAGTACACAGGGGATTGGCAATCAGCCCCAGCATTTT
CDR3: CASSTQGIGNQPQHF

J: TRBJ1-2
V: TRBV6-5
size: many
D: NA
DNA: TGTGCCAGCAGTTACGGACAGAAAGACTATGGCTACACCTTC
CDR3: CASSYGQKDYGYTF

J: TRBJ2-1
V: TRBV2
size: NA
D: NA
DNA: NA
CDR3: CACSARDQESYNEQFF

J: TRBJ2-4
V: TRBV20-1
size: many
D: NA
DNA: TGCAGTGCCGCCCGGGACACCTACAACATTCAGTACTTC
CDR3: CSAARDTYNIQYF

J: TRBJ2-1
V: TRBV12-3/TRBV12-4
size: NA
D: TRBD2
DNA: TGTGCCAGCAGAACCGGGACTAGCTTTTTTGAGCAGTTCTTC
CDR3: CASRTGTSFFEQFF

J: TRBJ2-1
V: TRBV25-1
size: NA
D: NA
DNA: TGTGCCAGCAGTGCTGACAGTGCTCTCTCCTACAATGAGCAGTTCTTC
CDR3: CASSADSALSYNEQFF

J: TRBJ2-5
V: TRBV2
size: NA
D: TRBD1
DNA: TGTGCTAGCCGGGACCGACAGGGCGGCCAAGAGACCCAGTACTTC
CDR3: CASRDRQGGQETQYF

J: TRBJ2-7
V: TRBV29-1
size: NA
D: NA
DNA: TGCAGCGTCCGGCCCAGGGGGGAGATCTACGAGCAGTACTTC
CDR3: CSVRPRGEIYEQYF